A selection of T cell receptor beta chains follows, all from one sample in a study of glioma-infiltrating T cells after dendritic cell vaccination. Measured with immunoSEQ multiplex PCR; TCRdb has only the in-frame clones, and not every one. In the table there are approximately 64,000 clones, roughly 80% of which are singletons. The sample was blood, taken before dendritic cell vaccination. The receptors stem from a human donor with glioblastoma. The CDR3 runs from the conserved cysteine through the conserved F or W. The D gene is left open where the match is weak. Only some rows state a clone size, as once, few, many or a class for expanded clones.

D gene: NA; CDR3 length: 17; clone size: NA; V gene: TRBV2; J gene: TRBJ1-2; CDR3 protein: CASSSSQRTIGGYGYTF; CDR3 DNA: TGTGCCAGCAGTTCCTCCCAAAGGACTATCGGAGGCTATGGCTACACCTTC
D gene: NA; CDR3 length: 15; clone size: NA; V gene: TRBV2; J gene: TRBJ1-5; CDR3 protein: CASSEKDGGYQPQHF; CDR3 DNA: TGTGCCAGCAGTGAGAAGGATGGCGGGTATCAGCCCCAGCATTTT
D gene: TRBD2; CDR3 length: 14; clone size: NA; V gene: TRBV7-2; J gene: TRBJ2-3; CDR3 protein: CASSPGGGRDTQYF; CDR3 DNA: TGTGCCAGCAGCCCGGGCGGGGGGAGAGATACGCAGTATTTT
D gene: TRBD1; CDR3 length: 15; clone size: NA; V gene: TRBV5-8; J gene: TRBJ2-1; CDR3 protein: CASSLTDRGWNEQFF; CDR3 DNA: TGTGCCAGCAGCTTGACGGACAGGGGTTGGAATGAGCAGTTCTTC
D gene: NA; CDR3 length: 14; clone size: once; V gene: TRBV15; J gene: TRBJ1-1; CDR3 protein: CATPVGRVATEAFF; CDR3 DNA: TGTGCCACCCCTGTGGGCAGGGTGGCCACTGAAGCTTTCTTT
D gene: NA; CDR3 length: 15; clone size: NA; V gene: TRBV25-1; J gene: TRBJ1-1; CDR3 protein: CASKSRGPMNTEAFF; CDR3 DNA: TGTGCCAGCAAATCCAGGGGCCCCATGAACACTGAAGCTTTCTTT
D gene: NA; CDR3 length: 15; clone size: NA; V gene: TRBV5-6; J gene: TRBJ1-1; CDR3 protein: CASSLASLLNTEAFF; CDR3 DNA: TGTGCCAGCAGCTTGGCTAGCCTCCTGAACACTGAAGCTTTCTTT
D gene: TRBD1; CDR3 length: 15; clone size: NA; V gene: TRBV7-2; J gene: TRBJ2-1; CDR3 protein: CASSRDRGANNEQFF; CDR3 DNA: TGTGCCAGCAGCCGTGACAGGGGTGCAAACAATGAGCAGTTCTTC
D gene: TRBD1; CDR3 length: 15; clone size: NA; V gene: TRBV5-1; J gene: TRBJ1-1; CDR3 protein: CASSSSTGRGTEAFF; CDR3 DNA: TGCGCCAGCAGCTCCTCGACAGGGCGTGGTACTGAAGCTTTCTTT
D gene: NA; CDR3 length: 17; clone size: NA; V gene: TRBV7-8; J gene: TRBJ1-1; CDR3 protein: CASSSHRLADRNTEAFF; CDR3 DNA: TGTGCCAGCAGCTCTCACCGACTCGCGGACAGGAACACTGAAGCTTTCTTT
D gene: NA; CDR3 length: 16; clone size: medium-sized; V gene: TRBV28; J gene: TRBJ2-3; CDR3 protein: CASSAVGRLSTDTQYF; CDR3 DNA: TGTGCCAGCAGTGCCGTTGGCCGCCTTAGCACAGATACGCAGTATTTT
D gene: NA; CDR3 length: 14; clone size: NA; V gene: TRBV6-5; J gene: TRBJ2-2; CDR3 protein: CASSPLPNTGELFF; CDR3 DNA: TGTGCCAGCAGCCCACTTCCGAACACCGGGGAGCTGTTTTTT
D gene: NA; CDR3 length: 16; clone size: NA; V gene: TRBV5-6; J gene: TRBJ2-1; CDR3 protein: CASSSPGTFSYNEQFF; CDR3 DNA: TGTGCCAGCAGCTCACCCGGGACATTCTCCTACAATGAGCAGTTCTTC
D gene: NA; CDR3 length: 16; clone size: NA; V gene: TRBV11-3; J gene: TRBJ2-7; CDR3 protein: CASSFADSTPAYEQYF; CDR3 DNA: TGTGCCAGCAGCTTTGCGGACTCCACGCCAGCCTACGAGCAGTACTTC
D gene: NA; CDR3 length: 13; clone size: NA; V gene: TRBV7-2; J gene: TRBJ1-5; CDR3 protein: CASSLSRGQPQHF; CDR3 DNA: TGTGCCAGCAGCTTAAGTCGTGGCCAGCCCCAGCATTTT
D gene: TRBD2; CDR3 length: 17; clone size: NA; V gene: TRBV2; J gene: TRBJ2-7; CDR3 protein: CASSEWGGRQNAYEQYF; CDR3 DNA: TGTGCCAGCAGTGAATGGGGAGGGCGCCAAAATGCCTACGAGCAGTACTTC
D gene: NA; CDR3 length: 14; clone size: NA; V gene: TRBV7-9; J gene: TRBJ2-1; CDR3 protein: CASSPPGEYNEQFF; CDR3 DNA: TGTGCCAGCAGCCCTCCCGGGGAGTACAATGAGCAGTTCTTC
D gene: TRBD2; CDR3 length: 16; clone size: NA; V gene: TRBV4-1; J gene: TRBJ2-3; CDR3 protein: CASSRGLAGFTDTQYF; CDR3 DNA: TGCGCCAGCAGCCGGGGACTAGCGGGGTTCACAGATACGCAGTATTTT
D gene: TRBD2; CDR3 length: 14; clone size: NA; V gene: TRBV29-1; J gene: TRBJ2-1; CDR3 protein: CSVEGLAGDNEQFF; CDR3 DNA: TGCAGCGTTGAAGGGTTAGCGGGGGACAATGAGCAGTTCTTC
D gene: TRBD2; CDR3 length: 15; clone size: NA; V gene: TRBV5-6; J gene: TRBJ2-1; CDR3 protein: CASSLQGLAINEQFF; CDR3 DNA: TGTGCCAGCAGCTTGCAGGGACTAGCTATTAATGAGCAGTTCTTC
D gene: NA; CDR3 length: 13; clone size: NA; V gene: TRBV5-1; J gene: TRBJ2-7; CDR3 protein: CASSLIQGNEQYF; CDR3 DNA: TGCGCCAGCAGCTTAATACAGGGAAACGAGCAGTACTTC
D gene: TRBD2; CDR3 length: 16; clone size: NA; V gene: TRBV6-4; J gene: TRBJ2-3; CDR3 protein: CASSDSGGGITDTQYF; CDR3 DNA: TGTGCCAGCAGTGACTCTGGCGGGGGGATCACAGATACGCAGTATTTT
D gene: TRBD1; CDR3 length: 13; clone size: NA; V gene: TRBV29-1; J gene: TRBJ2-7; CDR3 protein: CSVVTGVHWEQYF; CDR3 DNA: TGCAGCGTTGTAACAGGGGTACACTGGGAGCAGTACTTC
D gene: NA; CDR3 length: 15; clone size: NA; V gene: TRBV10-3; J gene: TRBJ1-1; CDR3 protein: CAISESGRGNTEAFF; CDR3 DNA: TGTGCCATCAGTGAGTCCGGACGGGGGAACACTGAAGCTTTCTTT
D gene: TRBD1; CDR3 length: 16; clone size: few; V gene: TRBV4-2; J gene: TRBJ1-5; CDR3 protein: CASSPTLTGAGQPQHF; CDR3 DNA: TGTGCCAGCAGCCCTACCCTGACAGGGGCGGGCCAGCCCCAGCATTTT
D gene: NA; CDR3 length: 13; clone size: NA; V gene: TRBV11-2; J gene: TRBJ1-1; CDR3 protein: CASSLGGNTEAFF; CDR3 DNA: TGTGCCAGCAGCTTAGGCGGGAACACTGAAGCTTTCTTT
D gene: TRBD1; CDR3 length: 17; clone size: NA; V gene: TRBV5-1; J gene: TRBJ2-7; CDR3 protein: CASSLRQGPSRAYEQYF; CDR3 DNA: TGCGCCAGCAGCTTAAGACAGGGGCCTTCTCGGGCATACGAGCAGTACTTC
D gene: TRBD1; CDR3 length: 14; clone size: NA; V gene: TRBV5-1; J gene: TRBJ1-1; CDR3 protein: CASSWDQGVTEAFF; CDR3 DNA: TGCGCCAGCAGCTGGGACCAGGGGGTTACTGAAGCTTTCTTT
D gene: TRBD1; CDR3 length: 14; clone size: NA; V gene: TRBV5-1; J gene: TRBJ2-5; CDR3 protein: CASSSGQSEETQYF; CDR3 DNA: TGCGCCAGCAGCTCGGGACAGTCCGAGGAGACCCAGTACTTC
D gene: NA; CDR3 length: 15; clone size: few; V gene: TRBV4-1; J gene: TRBJ2-2; CDR3 protein: CASSPDRGLTGELFF; CDR3 DNA: TGCGCCAGCAGCCCAGACAGGGGACTAACTGGGGAGCTGTTTTTT
D gene: TRBD1; CDR3 length: 15; clone size: NA; V gene: TRBV29-1; J gene: TRBJ1-3; CDR3 protein: CSVNGQGSSGNTIYF; CDR3 DNA: TGCAGCGTTAACGGACAGGGGAGCTCTGGAAACACCATATATTTT
D gene: TRBD1; CDR3 length: 14; clone size: NA; V gene: TRBV29-1; J gene: TRBJ1-2; CDR3 protein: CSVEEGQGNYGYTF; CDR3 DNA: TGCAGCGTTGAAGAGGGACAGGGAAACTATGGCTACACCTTC
D gene: NA; CDR3 length: 14; clone size: few; V gene: TRBV5-4; J gene: TRBJ2-7; CDR3 protein: CASSLKGGSYEQYF; CDR3 DNA: TGTGCCAGCAGCTTGAAGGGAGGCTCCTACGAGCAGTACTTC
D gene: TRBD1; CDR3 length: 15; clone size: NA; V gene: TRBV7-2; J gene: TRBJ2-5; CDR3 protein: CASSSGQGGQETQYF; CDR3 DNA: TGTGCCAGCAGCTCGGGACAGGGGGGACAAGAGACCCAGTACTTC
D gene: TRBD1; CDR3 length: 15; clone size: NA; V gene: TRBV10-3; J gene: TRBJ2-3; CDR3 protein: CAISEPRQGPDTQYF; CDR3 DNA: TGTGCCATCAGTGAGCCGAGACAGGGCCCAGATACGCAGTATTTT
D gene: NA; CDR3 length: 14; clone size: NA; V gene: TRBV19; J gene: TRBJ1-2; CDR3 protein: CASSIDRDSYGYTF; CDR3 DNA: TGTGCCAGTAGTATAGATCGAGATTCCTATGGCTACACCTTC
D gene: NA; CDR3 length: 13; clone size: once; V gene: TRBV5-4; J gene: TRBJ2-3; CDR3 protein: CASSLGREDTQYF; CDR3 DNA: TGTGCCAGCAGCTTGGGCAGGGAAGATACGCAGTATTTT
D gene: TRBD2; CDR3 length: 17; clone size: NA; V gene: TRBV19; J gene: TRBJ2-2; CDR3 protein: CASSHLTGGALGGELFF; CDR3 DNA: TGTGCCAGTAGCCACCTCACGGGGGGGGCGTTGGGCGGGGAGCTGTTTTTT
D gene: TRBD2; CDR3 length: 16; clone size: few; V gene: TRBV6-6; J gene: TRBJ2-3; CDR3 protein: CASSYPGGPRGDTQYF; CDR3 DNA: TGTGCCAGCAGTTACCCGGGAGGGCCTCGGGGGGATACGCAGTATTTT
D gene: TRBD2; CDR3 length: 15; clone size: NA; V gene: TRBV5-5; J gene: TRBJ2-7; CDR3 protein: CASSVGLAGLYEQYF; CDR3 DNA: TGTGCCAGCAGCGTAGGACTAGCGGGGCTATACGAGCAGTACTTC
D gene: TRBD2; CDR3 length: 15; clone size: NA; V gene: TRBV10-2; J gene: TRBJ2-2; CDR3 protein: CASSEPGGPSGELFF; CDR3 DNA: TGCGCCAGCAGTGAACCGGGGGGGCCGTCCGGGGAGCTGTTTTTT
D gene: TRBD1; CDR3 length: 15; clone size: NA; V gene: TRBV5-6; J gene: TRBJ1-1; CDR3 protein: CASSQWTGLNTEAFF; CDR3 DNA: TGTGCCAGCAGCCAGTGGACAGGGTTGAACACTGAAGCTTTCTTT
D gene: TRBD1; CDR3 length: 14; clone size: NA; V gene: TRBV11-3; J gene: TRBJ1-1; CDR3 protein: CASSRGTGDTEAFF; CDR3 DNA: TGTGCCAGCAGCCGTGGGACAGGGGACACTGAAGCTTTCTTT
D gene: NA; CDR3 length: 10; clone size: NA; V gene: TRBV2; J gene: TRBJ1-2; CDR3 protein: CASILPGYTF; CDR3 DNA: TGTGCCAGCATCCTCCCTGGCTACACCTTC
D gene: TRBD2; CDR3 length: 15; clone size: once; V gene: TRBV7-2; J gene: TRBJ2-7; CDR3 protein: CASSFSGGSSYEQYF; CDR3 DNA: TGTGCCAGCAGCTTTAGCGGGGGGAGCTCCTACGAGCAGTACTTC
D gene: NA; CDR3 length: 14; clone size: NA; V gene: TRBV7-8; J gene: TRBJ2-3; CDR3 protein: CASSLAVRADTQYF; CDR3 DNA: TGTGCCAGCAGCTTAGCTGTACGGGCAGATACGCAGTATTTT
D gene: TRBD2; CDR3 length: 17; clone size: NA; V gene: TRBV2; J gene: TRBJ2-1; CDR3 protein: CASSALAGTTSYNEQFF; CDR3 DNA: TGTGCCAGCAGTGCTCTAGCGGGGACCACCTCCTACAATGAGCAGTTCTTC
D gene: NA; CDR3 length: 14; clone size: once; V gene: TRBV6-5; J gene: TRBJ2-3; CDR3 protein: CASSPLTSTDTQYF; CDR3 DNA: TGTGCCAGCAGTCCCCTAACTAGCACAGATACGCAGTATTTT
D gene: NA; CDR3 length: 15; clone size: NA; V gene: TRBV6-5; J gene: TRBJ1-4; CDR3 protein: CASSSSSGAWEKLFF; CDR3 DNA: TGTGCCAGCAGTTCTTCTTCAGGGGCTTGGGAAAAACTGTTTTTT
D gene: NA; CDR3 length: 13; clone size: NA; V gene: TRBV11-3; J gene: TRBJ2-1; CDR3 protein: CASSLDSVREQFF; CDR3 DNA: TGTGCCAGCAGCTTAGATAGCGTCCGTGAGCAGTTCTTC
D gene: TRBD2; CDR3 length: 18; clone size: NA; V gene: TRBV7-7; J gene: TRBJ2-3; CDR3 protein: CASSLGAGGSSSTDTQYF; CDR3 DNA: TGTGCTAGCAGCTTAGGAGCGGGGGGGTCCTCTAGCACAGATACGCAGTATTTT
D gene: TRBD2; CDR3 length: 16; clone size: NA; V gene: TRBV4-1; J gene: TRBJ2-1; CDR3 protein: CASSLQQRGRYNEQFF; CDR3 DNA: TGCGCCAGCAGCCTCCAACAGCGGGGAAGATACAATGAGCAGTTCTTC